This T cell receptor (beta chain) was observed in a study of beta chain features in type 1 diabetes. In germline, CDR1 is MNHNS, CDR2 SASEGT. V lost 6 bases to trimming and J lost 2 bases, with 17 bases between them. CDR3 length: 17 residues. TCRB transcripts that were expressed got sequenced, as all of the isolated RNA had been reverse transcribed. This table comes from immunoSEQ multiplex PCR, and its TCRdb copy is limited to in-frame clones, with some not included. The table records roughly 160,000 clones, roughly 8% of them present only once. As concerns this clone: Its target is not known.

The study's findings and limits: Moderately but significantly shorter TCRB CDR3s were found in Type 1 diabetes patients in all four CD4+ subsets. Researchers cautioned that cDNA sequencing could over-represent cells with high TCR expression.

The chain links TRBV6-1 to TRBJ2-6, with a tentative D call TRBD2 (7 bases). Sequencing was done on a sample of central memory CD4+ T cells from blood. The receptor's source is a man younger than 35 with type 1 diabetes. The CDR3 spells CASREREGGAGANVLTF. CDR3 nucleotides: TGTGCCAGCAGGGAAAGGGAGGGGGGGGCTGGGGCCAACGTCCTGACTTTC.